This TCR beta chain was retrieved from a study of shared clonotypes between healthy human individuals. Study overall: Three CD4 naive, three CD4 memory, two CD8 naive and one CD8 memory plate were used per donor. Study-level findings and limits: A limitation of the genetic and exposure-history diversity represented arose from few donors. Naive subsets typically showed greater estimated richness than memory subsets.

Germline lookup yields CDR1 SGHTA and CDR2 FQGNSA. This CDR3 has 12 amino acids. V was clipped by 5 bases and J by 0 bases, with 3 bases between them. Details on this clone: Its antigen is unknown.

As handled by the study authors: Junction-only immunoSEQ sequences carried no quality scores, so filtering differed. Sequencing used immunoSEQ multiplex PCR; TCRdb keeps in-frame clones, though not all of them. The V and J calls and the clone size are those of that table, but D and trimming were determined from the DNA. The repertoire holds some 2,100,000 clones, 95% seen once, with 0.1% to 0.15% in the top ten. The chain joins TRBV7-2 to TRBJ2-3; no clear D gene. The sequencing input was naive CD4+ T cells sorted from blood. Sample subset: CD45RA+ positively selected. The sequence came from a man in his late teens or twenties in good health. CDR3 amino acids: CASSTSTDTQYF. The CDR3 bases are TGTGCCAGCAGCACAAGCACAGATACGCAGTATTTT.